These 30 T cell receptor beta chains came from one sample sequenced in a study of tumor-infiltrating lymphocytes in primary liver carcinoma. Joint extraction of RNA and DNA used roughly 17-32 mg of bulk tissue that was unsorted. Researchers generated TCR beta cDNA from approximately 520 ng of total RNA, relying on a constant-region primer. Sequencing libraries for TCR beta derived from three nested multiplex PCR rounds that used slightly modified ARM-PCR. TRBV1-TRBV30 forward primers paired with a C-beta reverse primer were used in the first two PCR rounds, which ran roughly 9 cycles each. MiXCR, applied by TCRdb to the multiplex PCR reads, yields one record per CDR3 protein. The sample shows some 46,000 distinct CDR3 sequences, roughly 77% of them seen only once. The specimen was tumor-adjacent normal liver tissue. The receptors shown here come from a woman in her twenties or thirties with primary liver carcinoma and hepatitis B virus infection.

In regard to this clonotype: The junction shows a germline mismatch at one end, possibly a read error. V gene TRBV4-2 combines with J gene TRBJ1-1; no reliable D call. In germline, CDR1 is LGHNA, CDR2 YNFKEQ. The CDR3 loop spans 13 amino acids. The CDR3, as DNA: TGTGCTAGCAGCCTAGGACGGGGCACTGAAGCTTTCTTT. This gives the protein CASSLGRGTEAFF.

This chain connects TRBV6-5 to TRBJ2-7; D is possibly TRBD2 (5 bases). The germline V gene encodes CDR1 MNHEY and CDR2 SVGAGI. The CDR3 extends over 15 amino acids. Between the trimmed V and J ends, which lost 0 bases and 0 bases, there was a span of 9 bases. CDR3 nucleotides: TGTGCCAGCAGTTACTCTAACGGGATCTCCTACGAGCAGTACTTC. Translating gives CASSYSNGISYEQYF.

About this clonotype itself: It is likely a read error, because the conserved phenylalanine at the end of the CDR3 is missing. J is TRBJ2-1 and V is TRBV12-3 or TRBV12-4; unclear D gene. The length of the CDR3 is 14 residues. CDR3 in amino acids: CVSSPRQIYNEQFL. The CDR3 region has the DNA TGTGTTAGCAGCCCACGGCAGATATACAATGAGCAGTTCCTC.

The chain carries TRBV6-1 and TRBJ2-1; 10 bases match TRBD2. In germline, CDR1 is MNHNS, CDR2 SASEGT. This CDR3 contains 16 residues. Trimming at V came to 4 bases and at J to 8 bases, leaving 11 bases not matched to a gene. The DNA of the CDR3 is TGTGCCAGCAGTGGCTCAGCGGGAGGGGAGGGACATGAGCAGTTCTTC. It specifies CASSGSAGGEGHEQFF.

In its sample, this clonotype was seen many times. The rearrangement joins TRBV12-3 or TRBV12-4 to TRBJ1-5; D unresolved. There are 13 residues in the CDR3. Trimming removed 1 base at V and 3 bases at J, with 4 bases between. CDR3 amino acids: CASSLEINQPQHF. CDR3 nucleotides: TGTGCCAGCAGTTTAGAGATCAATCAGCCCCAGCATTTT.

By share of the sample, this clonotype is medium-sized. The gene calls are TRBV6-5 and TRBJ2-1; D gene unclear. The CDR3 totals 12 residues. Per the germline V gene, CDR1 is MNHEY and CDR2 is SVGAGI. V shed 5 bases and J shed 8 bases, with 10 bases lying between them. Written as DNA, the CDR3 is TGTGCCAGCAGTCCCGGTAGCCATGAGCAGTTCTTC. Translation gives CASSPGSHEQFF.

Turning to this clonotype: Relative to the germline gene, one junction end is altered; a read error may explain this. The chain is built from TRBV6-4 and TRBJ2-3; 8 nucleotides align to TRBD2. Germline V gives CDR1 MRHNA, CDR2 SNTAGT. CDR3 length: 15 amino acids. The CDR3 reads CVSSDGAGGTDTRYF. The CDR3 DNA is TGTGTCAGCAGTGACGGGGCGGGAGGCACAGATACGCGGTATTTT.

This clonotype is medium-sized. The CDR3 DNA is TGTGCTAGTCCGCCTCTCTCTAGCGGCCAAGAGACCCAGTACTTC. Its protein is CASPPLSSGQETQYF. The J gene is TRBJ2-5, the V gene TRBV12-5; TRBD2 aligns across 7 bases. CDR1 is LGHNT, CDR2 FRNRAP, per germline. The CDR3 loop spans 15 amino acids. V trimming: 8 bases; J trimming: 1 base; junction bases outside the gene matches: 10.

About this clonotype itself: An end of the junction does not agree with germline; a read error may underlie this. The chain carries TRBV11-2 and TRBJ1-6; maybe TRBD1 (5 bases). The CDR3 has 16 amino acids. Germline V gives CDR1 SGHAT, CDR2 FQNNGV. In DNA, the CDR3 is TGTGCCAGCAGCCCAGGTTTCGGGACCTATAATTCAGCCCTCGACTTT. It is translated as CASSPGFGTYNSALDF.

As to this clonotype: A read error is likely, as this CDR3 ends without the conserved phenylalanine or tryptophan. J is TRBJ2-2 and V is TRBV6-2 or TRBV6-3, with 8 bases aligning to TRBD2. Trimming removed 9 bases from V and 4 bases from J; junction bases left unmatched: 10. CDR3 size: 15 residues. Germline V lookup: CDR1 MNHEY, CDR2 SVGEGT. The CDR3 DNA is TGTGCCAGTAGGACGGGACTAGGGGCCACCGGGGAGCTGTTTTTA. Translating gives CASRTGLGATGELFL.

Remarks on this clonotype: A junction boundary mismatches the germline segment, possibly from a read error. The chain carries TRBV11-1 and TRBJ2-7; the D gene is possibly TRBD2 (5 bases). The CDR3 runs 14 residues. Germline V CDR1 and CDR2: SGHAT, FQDESV (reference sequence). CDR3 DNA sequence: TGTGCTAGCAGCTTAGCAGCGGCCTCCCACGAGCAGTACTTC. Translating it yields CASSLAAASHEQYF.

Notes on this clonotype: The CDR3 does not end in the conserved phenylalanine or tryptophan, so this is likely a read error. The chain is built from TRBV4-1 and TRBJ1-4, with TRBD1 matching over 10 bases. Germline CDR1 reads MGHRA; CDR2 reads YSYEKL. This CDR3 is 20 amino acids long. The CDR3 DNA sequence: TGTGCCAGCAGCCCGTATTTCCCCGGGACAGGGGTTGCAACTAATGAAAAACTGTTTCTT. Its protein is CASSPYFPGTGVATNEKLFL.

Details on this clonotype: An end of the junction does not agree with germline; a read error may underlie this. The chain combines TRBV4-1 with TRBJ2-1; TRBD2 matches 7 bases. This CDR3 comprises 14 residues. From germline, CDR1 is MGHRA and CDR2 YSYEKL. The CDR3 DNA is TGCGCCAGCAGCCTAGCGGGCACCGACAATGGGCAGCTCTTC. It encodes CASSLAGTDNGQLF.

This clonotype was picked up many times. The rearrangement links TRBV24-1 to TRBJ2-3; TRBD1 might be the D (5 bases). This CDR3 has 15 residues. V was clipped by 9 bases and J by 1 base, with 16 bases between them. Germline values: CDR1 KGHDR, CDR2 SFDVKD. Here the CDR3 reads CATLSGPRGTDTQYF. The CDR3 coding sequence is TGTGCCACCCTATCAGGGCCCCGGGGCACAGATACGCAGTATTTT.

Note on this clonotype: One end of the junction varies from germline; a read error may be responsible. The chain carries TRBV28 and TRBJ2-7; 9 nucleotides line up with TRBD1. The germline gives CDR1 MDHEN, CDR2 SYDVKM. This CDR3 comprises 19 residues. CDR3 loop: CGSRGLGTGLTARSYEQYF. The CDR3 region has the DNA TGTGGCAGCAGGGGGTTAGGGACAGGGCTTACGGCGCGTTCCTACGAGCAGTACTTC.

A word on this clonotype: A read error is likely, as this CDR3 ends without the conserved phenylalanine or tryptophan. The V and J genes are TRBV7-9 and TRBJ2-7, with a possible D match to TRBD2 (6 bases). The CDR3 loop spans 14 amino acids. Germline assignment: CDR1 SEHNR and CDR2 FQNEAQ (reference sequence). The CDR3 DNA is TGTGCCAGCAGCTCGGGAGACCTCTCCTACGGGCAGTACCTC. Translation: CASSSGDLSYGQYL.

Concerning this clonotype: A much larger clonotype is one base distant, so this may be a read error. The gene calls are TRBV28 and TRBJ2-6; 11 nucleotides match TRBD1. CDR1 and CDR2 (germline): MDHEN, SYDVKM. J lost 9 bases, V lost 9 bases, and 7 bases had no gene match. CDR3 length: 14 amino acids. The CDR3 sequence is CARRGTGGVNVLTF. For the CDR3, the DNA is TGTGCCAGAAGAGGGACAGGGGGTGTCAACGTCCTGACTTTC.

This clonotype was found once. The CDR3 end shows no conserved phenylalanine or tryptophan, and so a read error is likely. The chain is built from TRBV29-1 and TRBJ1-1; 7 nucleotides align to TRBD1. The CDR3 totals 12 residues. CDR1 SQVTM and CDR2 ANQGSEA come from the germline V gene. The CDR3 DNA follows: TGCAGCGTAGGACAGGTGAATACTGAAGCTTTCCTT. Translation gives CSVGQVNTEAFL.

A note on this clonotype: Its ends do not fully match the called genes, so a read error is possible. The chain employs TRBV29-1 and TRBJ2-2, with TRBD1 matching over 10 bases. The CDR3 has 13 residues. Germline assignment: CDR1 SQVTM and CDR2 ANQGSEA. CDR3: CSGQGANTGELSF. As DNA, the CDR3 is TGCAGCGGACAGGGGGCGAACACTGGGGAGCTGTCTTTT.

This clonotype showed up many times. The chain carries TRBV28 and TRBJ1-2; TRBD1 aligns across 9 bases. V shed 5 bases, J shed 6 bases, and the junction held 7 bases outside the gene matches. The CDR3 contains 14 residues. CDR1 MDHEN and CDR2 SYDVKM come from the germline V gene. The DNA for the CDR3 is TGTGCCAGCAGTATCCCTTGGACAGGGGATGGCTACACCTTC. Its translation is CASSIPWTGDGYTF.

To note about this clonotype: Mismatch with germline at one junction end may stem from a read error. CDR3 in amino acids: CANSLGAGGVETQYF. CDR3 in DNA: TGTGCCAACAGCTTAGGGGCAGGGGGTGTGGAGACCCAGTACTTT. The chain couples TRBV11-2 to TRBJ2-5; the match to TRBD1 covers 7 bases. The CDR3 totals 15 residues. The germline V gene has CDR1 SGHAT and CDR2 FQNNGV.

The chain carries TRBV6-5 and TRBJ2-7, with 9 bases aligning to TRBD2. This CDR3 region has 16 residues. From germline, CDR1 is MNHEY and CDR2 SVGAGI. The trim removed 4 bases at V and 5 bases at J, leaving 12 bases unmatched. The CDR3 reads CASSSPWIAGVNEQYF. CDR3 nucleotides: TGTGCCAGCAGTTCACCTTGGATAGCGGGAGTCAACGAGCAGTACTTC.

As concerns this clonotype: The junction differs from germline at one of its ends, possibly a read error. The V call is TRBV7-8, the J call TRBJ2-3, with TRBD2 identical over 8 bases. The germline V gene has CDR1 SGHVS and CDR2 FQNEAQ. This CDR3 region has 16 residues. DNA for the CDR3: TGTGCCAGCAGCTTAGGAGCGGGAGAGCATGGTGATACGCGGTATTTT. Translation: CASSLGAGEHGDTRYF.

In its sample, this clonotype was seen many times. A clone one base away is much larger, so this may be a read error. J is TRBJ2-7 and V is TRBV7-9; D unclear. The CDR3 has 11 amino acids. The germline V gene encodes CDR1 SEHNR and CDR2 FQNEAQ (reference sequence). CDR3 region: CAGSHSYEQYF. The CDR3 coding sequence is TGTGCCGGCAGCCACAGCTACGAGCAGTACTTC.

This clonotype was recorded once. A read error may account for a junction end that differs from germline. This chain joins TRBV7-9 and TRBJ2-7; 15 nucleotides match TRBD2. Germline assignment: CDR1 SEHNR and CDR2 FQNEAQ (reference sequence). The CDR3 sequence is 18 residues long. CDR3 sequence (DNA): TGTGCCATCAGCTTCCCGGGACTAGCGGGAGGCACGGCCTACGAGCAGCACTTC. Its translation: CAISFPGLAGGTAYEQHF.

With respect to this clonotype: The conserved phenylalanine or tryptophan is not found at the CDR3 terminus, so this likely reflects a read error. CDR3 residues: CASSPDTGTGASYEQFI. For the CDR3, the DNA is TGTGCCAGCAGCCCCGACACCGGGACAGGGGCCTCCTACGAGCAGTTCATC. V gene TRBV11-2 combines with J gene TRBJ2-7, with TRBD1 identical over 10 bases. The better agreement between TRBJ2-1 and the DNA end casts doubt on the J call. There are 17 residues in the CDR3. Germline assignment: CDR1 SGHAT and CDR2 FQNNGV.

About this clonotype itself: At one end, the junction sequence differs from germline, possibly due to a read error. CDR3 sequence reads: CASGSYDYGQYF. CDR3 nucleotide sequence: TGTGCCAGCGGTTCCTACGACTACGGGCAGTACTTC. The chain has TRBV11-2 and TRBJ2-7; TRBD2 is a possible D gene (5 bases). The germline V gene encodes CDR1 SGHAT and CDR2 FQNNGV. This CDR3 is 12 amino acids long.

For this clonotype: Sequence at one end of the junction differs from germline and may be a read error. The chain carries TRBV11-2 and TRBJ2-1; D may be TRBD2 (5 bases). Germline values: CDR1 SGHAT, CDR2 FQNNGV. The CDR3 covers 16 residues. CDR3 residues: CASSLSLDGSHNERFF. The CDR3, as DNA: TGTGCCAGCAGCTTAAGCCTGGATGGGAGCCACAATGAGCGGTTCTTC.

In the case of this clonotype: One junction end disagrees with the germline gene, perhaps due to a read error. This chain links TRBV29-1 with TRBJ2-4; a weak D match, TRBD2 (7 bases). The germline V gene has CDR1 SQVTM and CDR2 ANQGSEA. This CDR3 spans 13 amino acids. The CDR3 DNA follows: TGCAGTGTTGAAGGGGGGGTGAAAAACATTCAGTACTTC. It encodes CSVEGGVKNIQYF.

This clonotype was seen many times. The chain joins TRBV28 to TRBJ1-2; 7 bases match TRBD1. This CDR3 is built from 16 residues. From germline, CDR1 is MDHEN and CDR2 SYDVKM. The V and J ends lost 4 bases and 3 bases, in that order; junction bases with no gene match: 11. This CDR3 is CASSSRRDRAHYGYTF. The CDR3 DNA follows: TGTGCCAGCAGTTCACGACGGGACAGAGCCCACTATGGCTACACCTTC.